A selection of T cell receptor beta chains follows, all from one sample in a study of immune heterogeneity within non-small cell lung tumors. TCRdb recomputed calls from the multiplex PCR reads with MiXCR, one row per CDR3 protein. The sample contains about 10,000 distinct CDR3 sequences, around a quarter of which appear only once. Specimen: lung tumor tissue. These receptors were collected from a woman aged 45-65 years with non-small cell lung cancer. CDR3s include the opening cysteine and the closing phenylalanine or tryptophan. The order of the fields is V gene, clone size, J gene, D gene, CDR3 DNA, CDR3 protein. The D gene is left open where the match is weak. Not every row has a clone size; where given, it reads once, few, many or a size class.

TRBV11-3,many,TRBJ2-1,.,TGTGTCAGCAGCTCTCGACAGCGTGGCTCCTACAATGAGCAGTTCTTC,CVSSSRQRGSYNEQFF
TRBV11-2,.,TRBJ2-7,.,TGTGCCAGCAGCTTAGATTGGCGGACAGAATTACCTTACGAGCAGTACTTC,CASSLDWRTELPYEQYF
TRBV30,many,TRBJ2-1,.,TGTGCCTGGAGTGTTAGTGGACTCGGCTACAATGAGCAGTTCTTC,CAWSVSGLGYNEQFF
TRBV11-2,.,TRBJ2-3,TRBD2,TGTGCCAGCAGCTTAGATCGTCGCCTAGCGGGGGTGGCAGATACGCAGTATTTT,CASSLDRRLAGVADTQYF
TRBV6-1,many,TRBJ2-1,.,TGTGCCAGCAATCTGGGGAGTCAGGAAAGGGTTCAGTTCTTC,CASNLGSQERVQFF
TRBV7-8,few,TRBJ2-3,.,TGTGCCAGCAGCCCCGTAGATACGCAGTATTTT,CASSPVDTQYF
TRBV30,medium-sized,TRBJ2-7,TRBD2,TGTGCCTGGAGTGTACTGGGGGGAGGGTCCTACGAGCAGTACTTC,CAWSVLGGGSYEQYF
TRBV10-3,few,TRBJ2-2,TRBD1,TGTGCCATCGGACAGGCTGGGGAGCTGTTTTTT,CAIGQAGELFF
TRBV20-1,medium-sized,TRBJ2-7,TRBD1,TGCAGTGCTAGAATCCCGGGACAGCCTTACGAGCAGTACTTC,CSARIPGQPYEQYF
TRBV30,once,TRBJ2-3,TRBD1,TGTGCCTGGAGTGTACGGACAGGGGGTTATACAGATACGCAGTATTTT,CAWSVRTGGYTDTQYF
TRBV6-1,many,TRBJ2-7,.,TGTGCCAGCAGGACCGGGATAGGGTCCTACGAGCAGTACTTC,CASRTGIGSYEQYF
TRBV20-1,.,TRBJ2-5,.,TGCAGTGCTAGGGGCCTGGGGGAGACCCAGTACTTC,CSARGLGETQYF
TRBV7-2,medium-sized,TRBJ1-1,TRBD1,TGTGCCAGCAGCACCGGGACAGCGAACACTGAAGCTTTCTTT,CASSTGTANTEAFF
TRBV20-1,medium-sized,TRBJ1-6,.,TGCAGTGCTTTTAGCAGGGTTGGGGATTCACCCCTCCACTTT,CSAFSRVGDSPLHF
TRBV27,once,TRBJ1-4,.,TGTGCCGGCAGGTCACAGGTGGGGTCAACTAATGAAAAACTGTTTTTT,CAGRSQVGSTNEKLFF
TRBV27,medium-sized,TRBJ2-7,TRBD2,TGTGCCAGCAGTCCCTATGCTAGCGGCGACTACGAGCAGTACTTC,CASSPYASGDYEQYF
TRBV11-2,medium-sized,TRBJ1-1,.,TGTGCCAGCAGCCTAACTCAGAACACTGAAGCTTTCTTT,CASSLTQNTEAFF
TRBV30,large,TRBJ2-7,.,TGTGCCTGGAGCGGCCCCGGGCCCTGGGGTTACGAGCAGTACTTC,CAWSGPGPWGYEQYF
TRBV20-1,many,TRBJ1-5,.,TGCAGTGCTCCCCCCAGTTCAACGGACAGTGCGTCTCAGCCCCAGCATTTT,CSAPPSSTDSASQPQHF
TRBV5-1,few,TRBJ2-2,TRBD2,TGCGCCAGCAGCTTAAGCGGGGGGGCCGTCGGGGAGCTGTTTTTT,CASSLSGGAVGELFF
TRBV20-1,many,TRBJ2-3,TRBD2,TGCAGTGCTAGAAAAGACGGGAGGGTCAGGGTGACAGATACGCAGTATTTT,CSARKDGRVRVTDTQYF
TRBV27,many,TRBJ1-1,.,TGTGCCAGCCGGATGAACACTGAAGCTTTCTTT,CASRMNTEAFF
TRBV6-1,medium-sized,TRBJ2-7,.,TGTGCCAGCAGTGAACCCAGATTACTCATAGCTAAAAAGACCTACGAGCAGTACTTC,CASSEPRLLIAKKTYEQYF
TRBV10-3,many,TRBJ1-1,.,TGTGCCATCAGTGAGTCGTCGGTTGGGAGCACTGAAGCTTTCTTT,CAISESSVGSTEAFF
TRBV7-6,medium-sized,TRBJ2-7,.,TGTGCCAGCAGCTCCCAGCCCTCAAGCGAGCAGTACTTC,CASSSQPSSEQYF
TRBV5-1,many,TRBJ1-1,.,TGCGCCAGCAGCGTCGGGGCCTCCGAGGGTAGCACTGAAGCTTTCTTT,CASSVGASEGSTEAFF
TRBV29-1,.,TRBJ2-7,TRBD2,TGCAGCACTAGCGGAGTCACAGGCGAGCAGTACTTC,CSTSGVTGEQYF
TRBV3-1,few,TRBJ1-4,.,TGTGCCAGCAGCCAAGTTGCGGGACGGCAAAATGAAAACCTGTTTTTT,CASSQVAGRQNENLFF
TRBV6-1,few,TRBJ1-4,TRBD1,TGTGCCAGCAGTGAAGGGACAGGGAGGGCGGAAAAACTGTTTTTT,CASSEGTGRAEKLFF
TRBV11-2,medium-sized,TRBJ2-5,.,TGTGCCAGCAGCTTCTGGGGCGGGGAGACCCAGTACTTC,CASSFWGGETQYF
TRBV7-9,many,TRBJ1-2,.,TGTGCCAGCAGTTCAGGGTTTGGATATGGCTACACCTTC,CASSSGFGYGYTF
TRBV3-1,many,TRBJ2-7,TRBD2,TGTGCCAGCAGCAGAGGGACTAGGCAGTACTTC,CASSRGTRQYF
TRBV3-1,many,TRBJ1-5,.,TGTGCCAGCAGCCACACCTATAGCAATCAGCCCCAGCATTTT,CASSHTYSNQPQHF
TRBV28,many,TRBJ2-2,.,TGTGTAGGGGGGGACCCCTCGACCGGGGAGCTGTTTTTT,CVGGDPSTGELFF
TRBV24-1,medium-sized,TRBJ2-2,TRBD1,TGTGCCACCAGTGATTTTAGGGACAGGGGGCTCCGGAGGACCGGGGAGCTGTTTTTT,CATSDFRDRGLRRTGELFF
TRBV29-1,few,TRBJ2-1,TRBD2,TGCAGCGTTGAAGGGACTAGCTACAATGAGCAGTTCTTC,CSVEGTSYNEQFF
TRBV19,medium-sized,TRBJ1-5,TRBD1,TGTGCCAGTAGTATAGGGGAATCGGGACAGTGGAATCAGCCCCAGCATTTT,CASSIGESGQWNQPQHF
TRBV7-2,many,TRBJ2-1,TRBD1,TGTGCCAGCAGCTTAACAGGGGGTGAGCAGTTCTTC,CASSLTGGEQFF
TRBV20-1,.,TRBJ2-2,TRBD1,TGCAGTGCTAGTGAAACTAAAAGGACAGGCTACACCGGGGAGCTGTTTTTT,CSASETKRTGYTGELFF
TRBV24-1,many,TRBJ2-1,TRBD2,TGTGCCACCAGTGGCGGGACTAGCGGGAGGGCCCTCAATGAGCAGTTCTTC,CATSGGTSGRALNEQFF
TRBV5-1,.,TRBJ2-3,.,TGCGCCAGCAGCTTCGCCGATACGCAGTATTTT,CASSFADTQYF
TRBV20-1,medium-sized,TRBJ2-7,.,TGCAGTGCTAGAGATTTAAGGGGCACCTACGAGCAGTACTTC,CSARDLRGTYEQYF
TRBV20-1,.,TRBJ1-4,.,TGCAGTGCGGAAACTGGACCCTCAACTAATGAAAAACCGTTTTTT,CSAETGPSTNEKPFF